This TCR beta chain was sequenced for a study of radiotherapy plus CTLA-4 blockade in lung cancer. The study, taken as a whole, reports: Researchers report tumor-derived TCR clones expanding in blood after radiotherapy plus ipilimumab.

In the case of this clone: The antigen is undetermined.

This table comes from immunoSEQ multiplex PCR, and its TCRdb copy is limited to in-frame clones, with some not included. The repertoire includes about 48,000 clones, less than 90% of them detected once, and 17% sits in the top ten. The CDR3 sequence is 16 residues long. Trimming at V came to 6 bases and at J to 5 bases, leaving 12 bases not matched to a gene. Germline V gene lookup returns CDR1 PRHDT and CDR2 FYEKMQ (reference sequence). The material sequenced was peripheral blood, taken from a patient treated with radiotherapy plus ipilimumab. This clonotype originated in a human donor with non-small cell lung cancer that progressed on radiotherapy plus ipilimumab. Some clones in this sample may be carry-over from other donors' samples. The chain is built from TRBV13 and TRBJ2-5, with 10 bases aligning to TRBD2. CDR3 bases: TGTGCCAGCAGGAAGAGGAAGCGGGAGGGGGGGGAGACCCAGTACTTC. Translation: CASRKRKREGGETQYF.